The 15 T cell receptor beta chains below all came from one sample that was sequenced in a study of T-cell reconstitution after alpha-beta-depleted transplantation in children. TCRbeta library preparation incorporated unique molecular identifiers. TCRdb used MiXCR to reprocess the PCR reads, holding one entry per CDR3 protein. The sample carries 230,000 or so distinct CDR3 sequences, approximately 9.8% recorded once. This material consisted of PBMCs from the stem cell graft donor, taken from the stem cell graft. These receptor sequences come from a human donor who donated a stem cell graft to a child with SCID.

This clonotype was counted ten times or more. The CDR3 here is CSAPERENQPQHF. The CDR3 nucleotides are TGCAGTGCCCCAGAGAGGGAGAATCAGCCCCAGCATTTT. This chain uses TRBV20-1 with TRBJ1-5; unclear D gene. Germline V lookup: CDR1 DFQATT, CDR2 SNEGSKA (reference sequence). There are 13 residues in the CDR3. The ends were cut back, 6 bases at V and 4 bases at J, with 13 bases in the middle.

This clonotype was seen ten or more times. This rearrangement joins TRBV27 to TRBJ2-7, with D tentatively TRBD1 or TRBD2 (5 bases each). Germline V gene data show CDR1 as MNHEY and CDR2 as SMNVEV (reference sequence). The ends were cut back, 2 bases at V and 1 base at J, with 15 bases in the middle. This CDR3 contains 16 residues. The CDR3 loop reads CASSLEGPLRSYEQYF. The CDR3 DNA is TGTGCCAGCAGTTTAGAGGGACCCCTCCGGTCCTACGAGCAGTACTTC.

This clonotype was counted many times. V and J are TRBV5-1 and TRBJ2-1; TRBD2 matches 8 bases. V was clipped by 0 bases and J by 2 bases; unmatched bases: 4. CDR1 SGHRS and CDR2 YFSETQ come from the germline V gene. This CDR3 spans 16 amino acids. Here the CDR3 DNA reads TGCGCCAGCAGCTTGGCCTCGGGGGGGCCCTACAATGAGCAGTTCTTC. This translates into CASSLASGGPYNEQFF.

This clonotype was counted many times. V and J are TRBV20-1 and TRBJ2-1; 9 bases are shared with TRBD2. Germline values: CDR1 DFQATT, CDR2 SNEGSKA (reference sequence). This CDR3 is 16 amino acids long. V dropped 2 bases and J dropped 5; count of bases not matched to a gene: 10. The CDR3 loop reads CSARRVGGGDHNEQFF. The DNA for the CDR3 is TGCAGTGCTAGAAGGGTAGGCGGGGGGGACCACAATGAGCAGTTCTTC.

The chain employs TRBV7-3 and TRBJ1-2, with D maybe TRBD1 (5 bases). Trimming removed 2 bases at V and 0 bases at J, with 13 bases between. The CDR3 sequence is 16 residues long. Germline V lookup: CDR1 SGHTA, CDR2 FQGTGA. CDR3 residues: CASSLEGLGANYGYTF. Here the CDR3 DNA reads TGTGCCAGCAGCTTAGAGGGTTTGGGGGCTAACTATGGCTACACCTTC.

This clonotype was observed many times. The chain links TRBV6-5 to TRBJ1-6; D is ambiguous. The CDR3 is made up of 13 amino acids. Germline values: CDR1 MNHEY, CDR2 SVGAGI. V lost 3 bases and J 5 bases, leaving 5 bases between the germline ends. The CDR3 loop reads CASSYNHNSPLHF. CDR3 sequence (DNA): TGTGCCAGCAGTTATAACCATAATTCACCCCTCCACTTT.

A note on this clonotype: It may be a read error: a sequence one base away is much more abundant. This chain joins TRBV7-9 and TRBJ1-2, with D unresolved. Germline values: CDR1 SEHNR, CDR2 FQNEAQ (reference sequence). This CDR3 spans 13 amino acids. In nucleotides, the CDR3 is TGTGCCATCAGCTTAGGCCCGGGTCGCGGCTACACCTTC. This codes for CAISLGPGRGYTF.

This clonotype was seen many times. The chain has TRBV5-6 and TRBJ1-5; D is ambiguous. Germline CDR1 is SGHDT and CDR2 is YYEEEE. V was cut by 1 base and J by 1 base, with 6 bases left in between. The CDR3 totals 14 residues. CDR3 region: CASSLFASNQPQHF. CDR3 coding DNA: TGTGCCAGCAGCTTGTTCGCAAGCAATCAGCCCCAGCATTTT.

This clonotype was detected many times. The CDR3 DNA reads TGTGCCAGCAGCTTGGACCTGGGGCCACAGCAGTACTTC. Residues: CASSLDLGPQQYF. The chain couples TRBV5-6 to TRBJ2-7; possibly TRBD1 for D (5 bases). CDR1 is SGHDT and CDR2 is YYEEEE in the germline V gene. The V end lost 0 bases, the J end lost 8 bases, and 12 bases lay between the germline ends. The CDR3 extends over 13 amino acids. Drawing the rest from reference TRBV5-6 and TRBJ2-7, the complete variable domain is DAGVTQSPTHLIKTRGQQVTLRCSPKSGHDTVSWYQQALGQGPQFIFQYYEEEERQRGNFPDRFSGHQFPNYSSELNVNALLLGDSALYLCASSLDLGPQQYFGPGTRLTVT.

This clonotype has ten or more counts. Written as DNA, the CDR3 is TGCGCCAGCAGCCTTAGAGGGGCTCAAGACTATGGCTACACCTTC. Encoded protein: CASSLRGAQDYGYTF. The chain links TRBV5-1 to TRBJ1-2, with D possibly matching TRBD1 (5 bases). With 4 bases removed from V and 3 bases from J, the gap between germline ends came to 16 bases. Germline V gene data show CDR1 as SGHRS and CDR2 as YFSETQ. This CDR3 is built from 15 residues.

This clonotype was counted at least ten times. The rearrangement joins TRBV5-4 to TRBJ2-5; D unclear. The V gene's germline CDR1 is SGHNT and CDR2 YYREEE (reference sequence). This CDR3 has 14 amino acids. The ends were cut back, 0 bases at V and 0 bases at J, with 6 bases in the middle. For the CDR3, the DNA is TGTGCCAGCAGCTTGGGCAGGAACCAAGAGACCCAGTACTTC. This gives the protein CASSLGRNQETQYF. The whole variable domain, remainder taken from reference TRBV5-4 and TRBJ2-5, is ETGVTQSPTHLIKTRGQQVTLRCSSQSGHNTVSWYQQALGQGPQFIFQYYREEENGRGNFPPRFSGLQFPNYSSELNVNALELDDSALYLCASSLGRNQETQYFGPGTRLLVL.

This clonotype was counted ten times or more. The chain carries TRBV12-3 or TRBV12-4 and TRBJ2-7, with D perhaps matching TRBD1 or TRBD2 (5 bases each). V was trimmed by 5 bases and J by 3 bases, leaving 17 bases between them. CDR3 length equals 15 residues. CDR3 region: CASSPSRARGYEQYF. The CDR3 coding sequence is TGTGCCAGCAGTCCCTCCAGGGCGAGGGGCTACGAGCAGTACTTC.

This clonotype was seen many times. The V and J genes are TRBV5-6 and TRBJ2-7; D not certain. The CDR3 spans 11 residues. Looked up from germline, CDR1 is SGHDT and CDR2 is YYEEEE. V was clipped by 3 bases and J by 7 bases, with 8 bases between them. CDR3 in amino acids: CASSSSQEQYF. The CDR3 DNA follows: TGTGCCAGCAGCTCGTCTCAGGAGCAGTACTTC. Together with reference TRBV5-6 and TRBJ2-7, the CDR3 gives the full variable domain: DAGVTQSPTHLIKTRGQQVTLRCSPKSGHDTVSWYQQALGQGPQFIFQYYEEEERQRGNFPDRFSGHQFPNYSSELNVNALLLGDSALYLCASSSSQEQYFGPGTRLTVT.

This clonotype was found many times. The chain carries TRBV6-1 and TRBJ1-1; possible D gene TRBD1, 5 bases. V was cut by 3 bases and J by 8 bases, with 16 bases left in between. The CDR3 runs to 14 residues. CDR1 MNHNS and CDR2 SASEGT come from the germline V gene. The CDR3 DNA is TGTGCCAGCAGTGAGCTGGGTGCCAGGGTCGAAGCTTTCTTT. Translating it yields CASSELGARVEAFF.

This clonotype has a count of ten or more. This sequence joins TRBV5-6 and TRBJ2-3; TRBD2 agrees at 7 bases. The germline gives CDR1 SGHDT, CDR2 YYEEEE. J lost 3 bases, V lost 5 bases, and 6 bases had no gene match. This CDR3 comprises 14 residues. CDR3 residues: CASSSWGGTDTQYF. CDR3 bases: TGTGCCAGCAGTTCTTGGGGGGGGACAGATACGCAGTATTTT. Drawing the rest from reference TRBV5-6 and TRBJ2-3, the complete variable domain is DAGVTQSPTHLIKTRGQQVTLRCSPKSGHDTVSWYQQALGQGPQFIFQYYEEEERQRGNFPDRFSGHQFPNYSSELNVNALLLGDSALYLCASSSWGGTDTQYFGPGTRLTVL.